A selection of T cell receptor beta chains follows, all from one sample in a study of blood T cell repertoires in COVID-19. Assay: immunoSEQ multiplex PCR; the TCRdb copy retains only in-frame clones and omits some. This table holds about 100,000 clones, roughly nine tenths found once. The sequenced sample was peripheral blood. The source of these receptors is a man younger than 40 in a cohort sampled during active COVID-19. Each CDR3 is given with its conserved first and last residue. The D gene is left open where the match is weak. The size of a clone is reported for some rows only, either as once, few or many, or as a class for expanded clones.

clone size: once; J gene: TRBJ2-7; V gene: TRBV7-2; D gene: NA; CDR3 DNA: TGTGCCAGCAGCCCCCGGGGCTTGGGCAGGGGCGGTTACGAGCAGTACTTC; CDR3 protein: CASSPRGLGRGGYEQYF
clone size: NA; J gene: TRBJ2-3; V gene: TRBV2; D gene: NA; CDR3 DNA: TGTGCCAGCAGTAGAACTAGGGGGAGCACAGATACGCAGTATTTT; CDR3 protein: CASSRTRGSTDTQYF
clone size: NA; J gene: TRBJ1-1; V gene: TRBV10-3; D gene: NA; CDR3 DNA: TGTGCCACCTTATCCGACACGGGGTTCTCTGAAGCTTTCTTT; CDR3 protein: CATLSDTGFSEAFF
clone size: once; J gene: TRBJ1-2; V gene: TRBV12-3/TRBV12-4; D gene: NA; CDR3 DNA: TGTGCCAGCAGTTTACAGGGACTCTATGGCTACACCTTC; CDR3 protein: CASSLQGLYGYTF
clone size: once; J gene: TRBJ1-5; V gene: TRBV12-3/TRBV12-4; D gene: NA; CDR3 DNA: TGTGCCAGCAGTTACTCAGGGTATCAGCCCCAGCATTTT; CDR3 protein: CASSYSGYQPQHF
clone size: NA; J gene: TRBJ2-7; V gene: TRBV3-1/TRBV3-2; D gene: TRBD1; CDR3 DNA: TGTGCCAGCAGCCAAACGCGGGGACAGGGATTGCAGTACTTC; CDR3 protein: CASSQTRGQGLQYF
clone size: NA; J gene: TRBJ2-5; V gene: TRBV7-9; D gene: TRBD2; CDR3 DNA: TGTGCCAGCAGCTTAGCTAGCGGGGGCGGAGAGACCCAGTACTTC; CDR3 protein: CASSLASGGGETQYF
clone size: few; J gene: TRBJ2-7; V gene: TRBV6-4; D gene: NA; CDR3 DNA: TGTGCCAGCATTAGTCGGGGCTCCTACGAGCAGTACTTC; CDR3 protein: CASISRGSYEQYF
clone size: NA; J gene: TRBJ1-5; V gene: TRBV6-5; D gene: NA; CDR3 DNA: TGTGCCAGCAGCCCCCGTTCAGGTCACAATCAGCCCCAGCATTTT; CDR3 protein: CASSPRSGHNQPQHF
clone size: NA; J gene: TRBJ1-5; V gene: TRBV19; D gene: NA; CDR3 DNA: TGTGCCAGTAGTGTTCAGGAGCGGTCCAATCAGCCCCAGCATTTT; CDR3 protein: CASSVQERSNQPQHF
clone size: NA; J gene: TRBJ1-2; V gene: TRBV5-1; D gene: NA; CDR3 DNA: TGCGCCAGCAGCTTTACAACAGAGGGCTACACCTTC; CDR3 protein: CASSFTTEGYTF
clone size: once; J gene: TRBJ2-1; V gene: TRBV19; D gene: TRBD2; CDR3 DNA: TGTGCCAGTAGTATTAGCGGGGGGGCCATGAATGAGCAGTTCTTC; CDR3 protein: CASSISGGAMNEQFF
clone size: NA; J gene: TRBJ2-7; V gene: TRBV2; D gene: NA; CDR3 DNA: TGTGCCAGCAGTGAGGTTAGCCTCACGACCCGTTTC; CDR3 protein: CASSEVSLTTRF
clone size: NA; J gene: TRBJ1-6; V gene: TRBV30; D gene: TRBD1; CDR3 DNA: TGTGCCTGGAGTGGGACAGGGCTTTATAATTCACCCCTCCACTTT; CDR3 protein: CAWSGTGLYNSPLHF
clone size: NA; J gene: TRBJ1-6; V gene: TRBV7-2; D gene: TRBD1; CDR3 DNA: TGTGCCAGCAGCTTAGGGGACAGGGGGAATTCACCCCTCCACTTT; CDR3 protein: CASSLGDRGNSPLHF
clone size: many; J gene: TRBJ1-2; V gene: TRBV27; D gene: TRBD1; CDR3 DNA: TGTGCCAGCAGTATGGAACCCGGGACAGACGCCTCCTATGGCTACACCTTC; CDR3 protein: CASSMEPGTDASYGYTF
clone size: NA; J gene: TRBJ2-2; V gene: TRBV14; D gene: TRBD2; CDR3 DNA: TGTGCCAGCAGCCCACTAGCGGGCGGTAACACCGGGGAGCTGTTTTTT; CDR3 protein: CASSPLAGGNTGELFF
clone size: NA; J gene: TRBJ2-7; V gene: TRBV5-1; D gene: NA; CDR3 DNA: TGCGCCAGCAGCTTTGGAGGGACAGCCTCCTACGAGCAGTACTTC; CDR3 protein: CASSFGGTASYEQYF
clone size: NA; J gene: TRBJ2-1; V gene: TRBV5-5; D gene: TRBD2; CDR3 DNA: TGTGCCAGCAGCATAACGGGGGGGAGCTCCTACAATGAGCAGTTCTTC; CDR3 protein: CASSITGGSSYNEQFF
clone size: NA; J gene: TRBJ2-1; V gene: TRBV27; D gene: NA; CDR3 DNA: TGTGCCAGCAGGGTCCGCGTGGAGGAGCAGTTCTTC; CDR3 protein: CASRVRVEEQFF
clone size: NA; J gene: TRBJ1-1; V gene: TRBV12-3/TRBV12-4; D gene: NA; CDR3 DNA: TGTGCCAGCAGTTTGGAGGACACTGAAGCTTTCTTT; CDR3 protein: CASSLEDTEAFF
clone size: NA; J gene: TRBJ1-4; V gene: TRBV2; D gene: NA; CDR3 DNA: TGTGCCAGCAGGCTCATGGGGGGGAAGGGTGAAAAACTGTTTTTT; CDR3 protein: CASRLMGGKGEKLFF
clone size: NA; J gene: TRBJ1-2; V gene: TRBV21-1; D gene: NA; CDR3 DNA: TGTGCCAGCAGCAAAGCGAGGACAGACCTCTATGGCTACACCTTC; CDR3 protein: CASSKARTDLYGYTF
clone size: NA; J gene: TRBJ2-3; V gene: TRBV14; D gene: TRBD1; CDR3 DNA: TGTGCCAGCAGCGAGCGGACAGGGTTAGATACGCAGTATTTT; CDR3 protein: CASSERTGLDTQYF
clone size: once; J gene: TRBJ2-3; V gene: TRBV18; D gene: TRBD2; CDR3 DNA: TGTGCCAGCTCCCTAGGGACTACGGCAGATACGCAGTATTTT; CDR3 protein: CASSLGTTADTQYF
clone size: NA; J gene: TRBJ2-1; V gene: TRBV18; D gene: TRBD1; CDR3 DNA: TGTGCCAGCTCACGGGACCAGGGGGCCCCCAATGAGCAGTTCTTC; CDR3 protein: CASSRDQGAPNEQFF
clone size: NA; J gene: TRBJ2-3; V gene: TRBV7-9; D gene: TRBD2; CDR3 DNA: TGTGCCAGCAGCTGGTGGACTAGCGGGGGGAAAGATACGCAGTATTTT; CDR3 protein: CASSWWTSGGKDTQYF
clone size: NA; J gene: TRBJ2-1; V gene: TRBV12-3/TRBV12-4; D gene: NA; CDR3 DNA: TGTGCCAGCAGTTTAATAGAGCAGTTCTTC; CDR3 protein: CASSLIEQFF
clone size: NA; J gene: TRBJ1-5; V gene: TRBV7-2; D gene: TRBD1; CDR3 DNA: TGTGCCAGCAGCCCCCGACAGGGGGATAGCAATCAGCCCCAGCATTTT; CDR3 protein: CASSPRQGDSNQPQHF
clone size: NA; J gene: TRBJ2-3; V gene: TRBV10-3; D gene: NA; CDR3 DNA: TGTGCCATCAGACAGGGGGGGGGTTTGGATACGCAGTATTTT; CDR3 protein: CAIRQGGGLDTQYF
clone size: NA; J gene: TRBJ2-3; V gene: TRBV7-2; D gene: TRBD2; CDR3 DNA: TGTGCCAGCAGCTACACTAGCGGGTCATATACGCAGTATTTT; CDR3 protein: CASSYTSGSYTQYF
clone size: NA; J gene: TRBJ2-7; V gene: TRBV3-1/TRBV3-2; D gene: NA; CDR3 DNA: TGTGCCAGCAGCCAAACTCAGGGGGAGCAGTACTTC; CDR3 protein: CASSQTQGEQYF
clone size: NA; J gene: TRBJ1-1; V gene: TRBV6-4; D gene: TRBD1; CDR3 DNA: TGTGCCAGCAGTGACGGACAGGGAACCATGAACACTGAAGCTTTCTTT; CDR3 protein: CASSDGQGTMNTEAFF
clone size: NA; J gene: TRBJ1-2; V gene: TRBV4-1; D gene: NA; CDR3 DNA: TGCGCCAGCAGCGACCGCCCGGGGGACCCGAATGGCTACACCTTC; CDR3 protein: CASSDRPGDPNGYTF
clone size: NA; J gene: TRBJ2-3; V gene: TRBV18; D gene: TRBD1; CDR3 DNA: TGTGCCAGCTCACCCCCAGGGGGAGATACGCAGTATTTT; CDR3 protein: CASSPPGGDTQYF
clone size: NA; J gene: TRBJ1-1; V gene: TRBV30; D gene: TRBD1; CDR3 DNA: TGTGCCTGGAGTGTAGGGACAGTGAACACTGAAGCTTTCTTT; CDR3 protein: CAWSVGTVNTEAFF
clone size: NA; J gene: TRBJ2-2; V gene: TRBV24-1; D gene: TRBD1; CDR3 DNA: TGTGCCACCAGTGATTCGTTCACAGGGGGCATATCCGGGGAGCTGTTTTTT; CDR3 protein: CATSDSFTGGISGELFF
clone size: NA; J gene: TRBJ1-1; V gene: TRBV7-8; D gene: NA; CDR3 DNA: TGTGCCAGCACAACGACAGAATTGAACACTGAAGCTTTCTTT; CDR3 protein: CASTTTELNTEAFF
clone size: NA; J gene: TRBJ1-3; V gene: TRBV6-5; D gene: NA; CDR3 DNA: TGTGCCAGCAGCCCGGAAGGGGTTTCTGGAAACACCATATATTTT; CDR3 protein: CASSPEGVSGNTIYF
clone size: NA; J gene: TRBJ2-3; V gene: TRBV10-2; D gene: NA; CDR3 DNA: TGCGCCAGCAGTGAGACGGCCCGACTACTCACAGATACGCAGTATTTT; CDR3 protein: CASSETARLLTDTQYF
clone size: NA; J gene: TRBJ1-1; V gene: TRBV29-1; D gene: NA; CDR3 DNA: TGCAGCGTTGCAAGACAGTCCATGAACACTGAAGCTTTCTTT; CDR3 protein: CSVARQSMNTEAFF
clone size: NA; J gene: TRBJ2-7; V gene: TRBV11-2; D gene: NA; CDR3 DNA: TGTGCCAGCAGCTCCCAGGGTTACGAGCAGTACTTC; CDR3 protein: CASSSQGYEQYF
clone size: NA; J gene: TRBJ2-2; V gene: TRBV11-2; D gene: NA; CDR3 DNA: TGTGCCAGCAGCTTAGCAGAGGCCGGGGAGCTGTTTTTT; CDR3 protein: CASSLAEAGELFF
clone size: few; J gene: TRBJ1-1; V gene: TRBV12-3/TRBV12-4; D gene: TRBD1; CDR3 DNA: TGTGCCAGCAGCAGGACAGGCACTGAAGCTTTCTTT; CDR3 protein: CASSRTGTEAFF
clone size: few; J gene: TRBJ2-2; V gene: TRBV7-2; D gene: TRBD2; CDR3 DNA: TGTGCCAGCAGCCCCGCCGGGGGGTACACCGGGGAGCTGTTTTTT; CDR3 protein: CASSPAGGYTGELFF
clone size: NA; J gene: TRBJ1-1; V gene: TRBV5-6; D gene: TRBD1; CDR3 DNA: TGTGCCAGCAGCTGGGGACAGGGAGACACTGAAGCTTTCTTT; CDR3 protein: CASSWGQGDTEAFF
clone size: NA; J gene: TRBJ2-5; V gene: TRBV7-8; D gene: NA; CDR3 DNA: TGTGCCAGCAGCTTCAGGCCGTACCAAGAGACCCAGTACTTC; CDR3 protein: CASSFRPYQETQYF
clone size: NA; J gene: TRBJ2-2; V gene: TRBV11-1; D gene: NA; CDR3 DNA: TGTGCCAGCAGCCCAGCAGGGGAAGTCACCGGGGAGCTGTTTTTT; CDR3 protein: CASSPAGEVTGELFF
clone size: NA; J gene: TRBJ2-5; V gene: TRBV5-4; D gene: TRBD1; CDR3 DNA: TGTGCCAGCAGAGACAGGGAAGAGACCCAGTACTTC; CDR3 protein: CASRDREETQYF
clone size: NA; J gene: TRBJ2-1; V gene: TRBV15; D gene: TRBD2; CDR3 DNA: TGTGCCACCAGCAGAGGGGCTAGCGGGGCAGGCAATGAGCAGTTCTTC; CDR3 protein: CATSRGASGAGNEQFF
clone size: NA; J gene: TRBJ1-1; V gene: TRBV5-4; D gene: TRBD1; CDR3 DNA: TGTGCCAGCAGCCCATGGACAGGGGCGAACACTGAAGCTTTCTTT; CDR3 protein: CASSPWTGANTEAFF
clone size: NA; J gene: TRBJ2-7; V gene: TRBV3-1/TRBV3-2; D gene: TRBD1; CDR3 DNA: TGTGCCAGCAGCCTATGGCAGGGGGCGGTTGAGCAGTACTTC; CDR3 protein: CASSLWQGAVEQYF
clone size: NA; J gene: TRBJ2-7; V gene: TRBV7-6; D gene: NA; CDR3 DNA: TGTGCCAGCAGCTTAAGTCCAGGGTTTTCCTACGAGCAGTACTTC; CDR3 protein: CASSLSPGFSYEQYF
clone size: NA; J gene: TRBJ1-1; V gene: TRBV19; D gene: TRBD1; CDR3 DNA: TGTGCCAGTAGTCCGCAGACAGGGGAAGCTTTCTTT; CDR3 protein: CASSPQTGEAFF